A selection of T cell receptor beta chains follows, all from one sample in a study of cytomegalovirus exposure and HLA in healthy donors. TCRdb keeps only in-frame clones here, not all; method: immunoSEQ multiplex PCR. This sample carries 150,000 to 200,000 clones, over 70% of them seen once, and the ten largest clones take 14%. Sequencing input: PBMCs. The receptors were gathered from a woman aged 40 to 55 in good health and CMV-seronegative. Both conserved end residues are trimmed from each CDR3. Only part of the rows carry a size: once, few, many, or a class if the clone is expanded.

abundance	v_gene	j_gene	CDR3aa
-	TRBV19	TRBJ2-7	ASSIDSRTYEQY
-	TRBV9	TRBJ1-3	ASSLTWTGSGNTIY
-	TRBV7-2	TRBJ2-7	ASSLQTSGSYEQY
few	TRBV10-3	TRBJ2-1	AISDGTSVDEQF
-	TRBV6-6	TRBJ1-5	ASSYWGVDQPQH
once	TRBV5-4	TRBJ2-5	ASSLGTSGGETQY
few	TRBV6-5	TRBJ1-2	ASSYGTGGVGGYT
-	TRBV7-9	TRBJ2-5	ASSSQGGDQETQY
once	TRBV4-2	TRBJ1-1	ASSLNSGTEAF
-	TRBV4-1	TRBJ1-2	ASSQDQGVGYGYT
-	TRBV5-5	TRBJ2-1	ASSPGQAYNEQF
-	TRBV11-1	TRBJ2-5	ASSLTAGPQGETQY
-	TRBV25-1	TRBJ2-3	ASSVGLRRY
-	TRBV28	-	ASSRRTLPDEQY
-	TRBV28	TRBJ2-7	ASRASGRVGQY
-	TRBV5-8	TRBJ2-1	ASRYRLANLGGEQF
few	TRBV11-3	TRBJ1-1	ASSLEQFTEAF
once	TRBV6-4	TRBJ2-3	ANGQTGGTDTQY
-	TRBV30	TRBJ2-3	AWSVDGWGSDTQY
-	TRBV5-4	-	ASSLVGGDYEQY
-	TRBV15	TRBJ1-2	ATSRDPGDGYT
-	TRBV6-1	TRBJ2-7	ASSDSRYYYEQY
-	TRBV2	TRBJ2-6	ASRDRGAGANVLT
once	TRBV9	TRBJ2-2	ASSVQGNTGELF
-	TRBV6-1	TRBJ2-1	ASIVRPGGPYEQF
-	TRBV28	TRBJ2-3	ASSFSGDQDATQY
once	TRBV29-1	TRBJ2-7	SVLRGLAYEQY
-	TRBV7-8	TRBJ2-7	ASSLRTGWDEQY
-	TRBV19	TRBJ1-2	ASTPGQGYNYGYT
-	TRBV9	TRBJ1-1	ASSGGQSNTEAF
-	TRBV7-9	TRBJ2-5	ASSLFLAGKETQY
-	TRBV28	TRBJ1-1	ASTWYRDTEAF
-	TRBV6-6	TRBJ1-3	ASSYGTGNTIY
-	TRBV5-5	TRBJ1-6	ASSLMTGENSPLH
-	TRBV5-4	-	ASSLGGQGIFHEQY
-	TRBV28	TRBJ2-1	ASRTAGENNEQF
-	TRBV19	TRBJ1-2	ASSDFERGYGYT
few	TRBV27	TRBJ1-5	ASSLGGFQPQH
-	TRBV11-2	TRBJ2-7	ASSLAYEQY
-	TRBV5-6	TRBJ2-1	ASTLPPSRGGSYNEQF
-	TRBV15	TRBJ2-7	ATSREAGVVDEQY
few	TRBV9	TRBJ1-1	ASSVDVGEAF
-	TRBV5-8	TRBJ2-1	ASSLMLTPTGQF
few	TRBV6-6	TRBJ2-1	ASSTSLAGRHNEQF
once	TRBV14	TRBJ2-7	ASSQVRGEQY
-	TRBV7-9	TRBJ1-1	ASSMVGPGNTEAF
-	TRBV28	TRBJ2-7	ASSLDSLRYEQY
-	TRBV7-2	TRBJ1-2	ASSTQDYGYT
-	TRBV9	-	ASSVSEAGTSYEQY
-	TRBV19	TRBJ1-1	ASSIGQGIAEAF
-	TRBV7-8	TRBJ2-2	ASSPRLAGGLGELF